What follows describes a single T cell receptor (beta chain). These data are taken from a study of blood T cell repertoires in COVID-19. The assay was immunoSEQ multiplex PCR, and TCRdb's table has in-frame clones only and misses some. The sample lists some 230,000 clones; roughly 80% were seen once. Trimming stripped 7 bases from V and 1 base from J, with 10 bases between. The CDR3 consists of 13 residues. Per germline, CDR1 LNHDA and CDR2 SQIVND (reference sequence). The clonotype comes from a woman in her fifties or sixties with acute or convalescent COVID-19. Source material: peripheral blood. The chain recombines TRBV19 with TRBJ1-1; D is ambiguous. The CDR3 DNA sequence: TGTGCCAGTACGGAGCTGCCGAACACTGAAGCTTTCTTT. Translating gives CASTELPNTEAFF.